This T cell receptor (beta chain) was found in a study of blood T cell repertoires in COVID-19. The length of the CDR3 is 13 residues. J was trimmed by 5 bases and V by 6 bases; bases with no gene match: 6. In the original processing: Cell counts per sample came from amplifying reference gene primers. The method was immunoSEQ multiplex PCR; TCRdb's version includes in-frame clones alone and lacks a portion of them. Clonal size and the V and J genes are those of that table, whereas D and trimming came from the DNA. Of about 200,000 clones listed, around 84% are singletons. This rearrangement joins TRBV12-3 or TRBV12-4 to TRBJ2-7, with 8 bases aligning to TRBD2. The sample was peripheral blood. This TCR came from a human donor in a cohort sampled during active COVID-19. CDR3 residues: CASRQREFNEQYF. As DNA, the CDR3 is TGTGCCAGCAGACAGCGGGAGTTCAACGAGCAGTACTTC.